The rows below give T cell receptor beta chains drawn from one sample of a study of blood T cell repertoires in COVID-19. TCRdb's copy holds only in-frame clones and misses some; the assay was immunoSEQ multiplex PCR. Seen here are a few hundred thousand clones, roughly 87% observed once, and the top ten hold about 2.3%. The sequenced sample consisted of peripheral blood. The receptors originated from a man aged 18 to 29 with active or convalescent COVID-19. Both conserved end residues are part of each CDR3. Each record gives: D gene, V gene, CDR3 length, clone size, J gene, CDR3 protein, CDR3 DNA. The D gene is left open where the match is weak. The listing skips clone size in some rows; elsewhere it reads once, few, many or a size class.

>TRBD1|TRBV14|16|once|TRBJ1-6
CASSQDGGRGNSPLHF
TGTGCCAGCAGCCAAGATGGGGGCAGGGGGAATTCACCCCTCCACTTT
>NA|TRBV15|15|NA|TRBJ1-3
CATSTDRRSGNTIYF
TGTGCCACCAGCACGGACAGAAGATCTGGAAACACCATATATTTT
>NA|TRBV7-8|15|NA|TRBJ1-1
CASSSREGANTEAFF
TGTGCCAGCAGCTCTAGAGAGGGTGCGAACACTGAAGCTTTCTTT
>NA|TRBV2|14|NA|TRBJ2-6
CAGTWSSGANVLTF
TGTGCCGGTACCTGGAGCTCTGGGGCCAACGTCCTGACTTTC
>TRBD1|TRBV23-1|14|NA|TRBJ2-7
CASEPSGQGYEQYF
TGCGCCAGCGAACCATCGGGACAGGGGTACGAGCAGTACTTC
>NA|TRBV9|15|NA|TRBJ2-1
CASSVGPDGYNEQFF
TGTGCCAGCAGCGTAGGACCTGACGGGTACAATGAGCAGTTCTTC
>NA|TRBV7-9|14|NA|TRBJ2-7
CASSSRLTRYEQYF
TGTGCCAGCAGCTCCCGACTCACTCGCTACGAGCAGTACTTC
>NA|TRBV28|13|NA|TRBJ2-2
CASRNRVPGELFF
TGTGCCAGCAGAAACAGGGTTCCGGGGGAGCTGTTTTTT
>TRBD1|TRBV27|13|NA|TRBJ2-7
CASSLGTGYEQYF
TGTGCCAGCAGTTTAGGGACAGGGTATGAGCAGTACTTC
>TRBD2|TRBV9|15|NA|TRBJ2-4
CASSPSWGGPNIQYF
TGTGCCAGCAGCCCCTCCTGGGGAGGGCCAAACATTCAGTACTTC
>NA|TRBV7-8|15|NA|TRBJ1-1
CASSLVRRSMTEAFF
TGTGCCAGCAGCTTAGTGCGCAGGTCGATGACTGAAGCTTTCTTT